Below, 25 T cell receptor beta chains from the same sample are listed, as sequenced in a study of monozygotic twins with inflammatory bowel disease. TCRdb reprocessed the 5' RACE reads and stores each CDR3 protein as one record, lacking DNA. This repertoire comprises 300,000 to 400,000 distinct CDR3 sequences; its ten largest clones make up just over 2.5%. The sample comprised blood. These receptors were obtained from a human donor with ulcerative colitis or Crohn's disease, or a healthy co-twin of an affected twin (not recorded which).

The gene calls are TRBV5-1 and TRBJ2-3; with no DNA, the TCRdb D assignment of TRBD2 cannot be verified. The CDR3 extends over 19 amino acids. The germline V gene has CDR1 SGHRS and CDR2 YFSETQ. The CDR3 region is CASSLGLMPGLAVADTQYF. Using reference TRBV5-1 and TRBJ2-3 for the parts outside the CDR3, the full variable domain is KAGVTQTPRYLIKTRGQQVTLSCSPISGHRSVSWYQQTPGQGLQFLFEYFSETQRNKGNFPGRFSGRQFSNSRSEMNVSTLELGDSALYLCASSLGLMPGLAVADTQYFGPGTRLTVL.

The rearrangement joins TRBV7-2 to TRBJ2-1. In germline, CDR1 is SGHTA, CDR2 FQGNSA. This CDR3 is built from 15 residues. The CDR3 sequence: CASSSDLSSYNEQFF.

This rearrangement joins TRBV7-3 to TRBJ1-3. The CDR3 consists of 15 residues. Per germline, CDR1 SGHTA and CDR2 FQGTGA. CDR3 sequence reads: CASSLIPGSGNTTYF.

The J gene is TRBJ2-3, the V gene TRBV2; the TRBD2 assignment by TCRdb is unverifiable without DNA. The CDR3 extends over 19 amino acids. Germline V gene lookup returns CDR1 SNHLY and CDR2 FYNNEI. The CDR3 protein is CASSEAHGGLAGATDTQYF.

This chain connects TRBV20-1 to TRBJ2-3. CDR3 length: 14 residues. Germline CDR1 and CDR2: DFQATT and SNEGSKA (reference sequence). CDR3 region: CSARHGTSTDTQYF.

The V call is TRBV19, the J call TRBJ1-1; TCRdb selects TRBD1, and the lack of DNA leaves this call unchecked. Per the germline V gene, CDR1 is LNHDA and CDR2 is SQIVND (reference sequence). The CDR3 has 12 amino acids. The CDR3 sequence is CASEGVATEAFF.

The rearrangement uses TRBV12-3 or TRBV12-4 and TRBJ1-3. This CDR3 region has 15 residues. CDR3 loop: CASSFFWSPGNTIYF.

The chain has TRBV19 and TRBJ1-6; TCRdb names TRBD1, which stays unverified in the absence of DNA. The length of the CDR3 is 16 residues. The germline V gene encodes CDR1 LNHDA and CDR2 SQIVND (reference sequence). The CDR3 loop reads CASIPTGWEDISPLHF.

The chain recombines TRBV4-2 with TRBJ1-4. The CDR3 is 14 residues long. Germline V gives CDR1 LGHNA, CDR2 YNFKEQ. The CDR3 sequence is CASRNGETNEKLFF.

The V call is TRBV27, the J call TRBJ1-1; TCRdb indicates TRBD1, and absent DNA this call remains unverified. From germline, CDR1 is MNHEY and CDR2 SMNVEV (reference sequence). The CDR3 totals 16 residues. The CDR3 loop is CASSSDRWGTITEAFF.

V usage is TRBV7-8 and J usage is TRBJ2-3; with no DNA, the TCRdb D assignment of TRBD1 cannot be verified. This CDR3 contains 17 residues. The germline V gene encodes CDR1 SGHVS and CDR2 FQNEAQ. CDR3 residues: CASSSRLDNEYTDTQYF.

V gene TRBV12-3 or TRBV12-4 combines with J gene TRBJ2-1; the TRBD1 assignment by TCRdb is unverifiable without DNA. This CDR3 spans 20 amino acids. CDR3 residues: CASSLRDGGSIAGSYNEQFF.

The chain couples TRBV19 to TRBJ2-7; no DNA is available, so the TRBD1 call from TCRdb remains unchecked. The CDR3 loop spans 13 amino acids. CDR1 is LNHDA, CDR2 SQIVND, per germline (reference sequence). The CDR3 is CASSMGQGGEQYF.

The CDR3 here is CASSLGPPGGSNYGYTF. The rearrangement uses TRBV7-8 and TRBJ1-2; TCRdb returns TRBD1, unconfirmable since there is no DNA. Germline V gene sequence: CDR1 SGHVS, CDR2 FQNEAQ. The CDR3 contains 17 residues.

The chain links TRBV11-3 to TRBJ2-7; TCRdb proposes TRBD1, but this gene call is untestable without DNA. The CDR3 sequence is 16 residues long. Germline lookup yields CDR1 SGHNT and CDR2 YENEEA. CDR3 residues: CASSLGGAGDTYEQYF.

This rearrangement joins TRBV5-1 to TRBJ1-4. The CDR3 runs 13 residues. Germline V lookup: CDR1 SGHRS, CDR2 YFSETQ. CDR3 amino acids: CASSLSTNEKLFF.

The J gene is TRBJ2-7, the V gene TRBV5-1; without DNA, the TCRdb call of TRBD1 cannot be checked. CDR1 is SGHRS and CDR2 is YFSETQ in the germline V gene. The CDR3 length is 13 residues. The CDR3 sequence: CASSIRQSYEQYF. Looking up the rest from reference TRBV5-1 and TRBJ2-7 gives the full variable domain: KAGVTQTPRYLIKTRGQQVTLSCSPISGHRSVSWYQQTPGQGLQFLFEYFSETQRNKGNFPGRFSGRQFSNSRSEMNVSTLELGDSALYLCASSIRQSYEQYFGPGTRLTVT.

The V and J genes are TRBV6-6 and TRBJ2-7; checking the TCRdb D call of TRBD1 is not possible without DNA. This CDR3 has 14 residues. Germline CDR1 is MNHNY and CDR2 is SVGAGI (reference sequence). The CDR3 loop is CASWDRGSPYEQYF.

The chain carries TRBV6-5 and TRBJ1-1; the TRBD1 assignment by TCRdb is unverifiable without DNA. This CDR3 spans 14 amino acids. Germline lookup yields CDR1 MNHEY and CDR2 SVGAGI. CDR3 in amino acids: CASSYTGTAGEAFF.

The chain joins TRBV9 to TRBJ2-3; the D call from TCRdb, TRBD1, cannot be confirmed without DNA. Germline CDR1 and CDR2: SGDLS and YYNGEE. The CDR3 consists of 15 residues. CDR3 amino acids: CASSVAGGHEDTQYF.

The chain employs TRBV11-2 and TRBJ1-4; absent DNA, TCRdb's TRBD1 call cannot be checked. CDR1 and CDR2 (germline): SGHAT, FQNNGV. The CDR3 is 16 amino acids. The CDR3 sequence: CASSLGQGGFNQKLFF. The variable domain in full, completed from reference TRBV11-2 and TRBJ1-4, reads EAGVAQSPRYKIIEKRQSVAFWCNPISGHATLYWYQQILGQGPKLLIQFQNNGVVDDSQLPKDRFSAERLKGVDSTLKIQPAKLEDSAVYLCASSLGQGGFNQKLFFGSGTQLSVL.

The CDR3 reads CSARPIGQGNSPLHF. V usage is TRBV20-1 and J usage is TRBJ1-6; TCRdb designates TRBD1, a call that cannot be tested without DNA. This CDR3 comprises 15 residues. CDR1 is DFQATT and CDR2 is SNEGSKA in the germline V gene (reference sequence).

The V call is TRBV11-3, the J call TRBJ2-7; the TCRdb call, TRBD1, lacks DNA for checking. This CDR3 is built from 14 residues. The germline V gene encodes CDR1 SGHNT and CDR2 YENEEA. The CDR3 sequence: CASSSRGYPYEQYF.

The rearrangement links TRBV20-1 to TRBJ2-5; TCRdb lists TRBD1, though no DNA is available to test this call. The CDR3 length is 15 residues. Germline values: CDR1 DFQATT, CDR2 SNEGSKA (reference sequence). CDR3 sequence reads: CSATPLSDRVETQYF.

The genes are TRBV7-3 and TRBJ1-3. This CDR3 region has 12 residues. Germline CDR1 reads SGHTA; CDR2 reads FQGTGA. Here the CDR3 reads CASSYDGNTIYF.